This T cell receptor (beta chain) was recovered during a study of cytomegalovirus exposure and HLA in healthy donors (dated by TCRdb to between 2016 and 2019). Looking at the study overall: According to an earlier analysis of a few hundred of the donors, some 170 million T cells yielded 117 million unique TCR beta sequences and around 280 Gb of sequence data. An early release covering roughly 640 HLA-typed donors comprised about 320 gigabases of sequencing data and approximately 80 million unique TCR sequences. Among the roughly 390 genotyped donors, around 81% belonged to the genetic ancestry cluster associated with self-reported Caucasian donors. The study was designed to test whether signatures of past pathogen exposure could be identified by cataloging public T cell receptors. The T cell repertoires of some 670 subjects were profiled by immunosequencing and related to cytomegalovirus serostatus. Along with the approximately 700-subject first cohort, a separate validation cohort of over a hundred different subjects was used. To predict cytomegalovirus infection status, the study combined high-throughput TCR immunosequencing, statistical association of individual TCRs with disease status, and machine learning. A later analysis re-examined previously published TCR beta repertoires from several hundred donors and added high-resolution HLA genotyping to investigate patterns of TCR occurrence. Rather than drawing on any new phenotypic data, the later analysis identified candidate immune exposures from TCR beta sequences and the way those sequences occurred across donors. An earlier analysis of 500 to 750 of the donors applied high-throughput TCR beta sequencing to assess whether each TCR beta V gene segment acted as functional or pseudogenic. Alongside the repertoire data, information on donor age, sex, ethnicity and CMV serostatus was compiled. A later genetic analysis used genome-wide SNP genotypes for about 55% of the 666 donors, treating that subset as a discovery cohort. All discovery cohort repertoires had been generated on a single sequencing platform. Both class I and class II loci were covered by HLA typing, at four-digit resolution. Typing coverage differed by locus: A, B, C, DRB1 and DQB1 were typed in roughly 620-640 donors, DQA1 in 522, DPA1 in roughly 590, and DPB1 in 400 to 490. Roughly five DR-DQ haplotypes were handled as single units for association and clustering, since linkage in the cohort was strong. Across roughly 420 genotyped donors of the cohort, an average of approximately 220,000 unique TCR beta nucleotide sequences per donor were sequenced, and roughly a sixth of those sequences were non-productive.

Study-wide conclusions, independent of this receptor: A further reported finding was that TCR beta sequences accurately predicted the HLA-A and HLA-B alleles for most subjects in the first cohort. According to a later analysis, parvovirus B19, influenza, CMV and Epstein-Barr virus appeared linked to several top co-occurrence clusters. A later genetic analysis reported fewer N-insertions in productive TCRs among donors in an Asian-associated ancestry cluster than the roughly 700-donor mean. In a later analysis, around 17,000 TCR beta sequences were associated with specific HLA alleles at a false discovery rate of 0.05. In a later genetic analysis, a missense DCLRE1C variant was associated with V-gene and J-gene trimming of TCR beta chains, and the association was replicated in an independent cohort. Linkage disequilibrium might explain the correlated functional status among segregating V segments, but an unknown experimental factor could not be excluded. Most TCR sequences were observed very rarely across donors, whereas some public TCRs were present in many individuals. The study listed over 150 TCR beta chains as associated with cytomegalovirus. Most CMV-associated TCR beta chains appeared to be HLA-restricted in a later analysis, and the HLA associations seemed to be driven largely by CMV exposure. Over 15 rarely observed V segments, including chromosome 9 orphons, were excluded from the earlier analysis of a few hundred of the donors because counts were too low. In a later analysis, TCR association rates were found to vary across HLA loci, with the most associated TCRs seen for DRB1 alleles and the fewest for HLA-C alleles. A group of highly shared sequence variants was considered likely to be a technical artifact of the sequencing pipeline. Broadly in line with IMGT annotations, most TCR beta V segments showed up in productive rearrangements about 90% or about 30% of the time in an earlier analysis of about 500 of the donors. The classifier was reported to diagnose cytomegalovirus status with high specificity and sensitivity in both the original and validation cohorts. Assigning TCR associations to individual alleles was difficult when HLA alleles, especially DR and DQ, strongly co-occurred. Only TCR beta chains were sequenced in this cohort, and the absence of alpha or paired-chain data limited detectable features. Presence/absence analyses assumed roughly uniform sequencing depth across donors, an assumption that may not hold. Because the 87-base-pair reads could not distinguish some IMGT-functional V segments, including TRBV6-2 and TRBV6-3, those segments were excluded. The authors suggested that the approach could potentially be generalized to other disease states and immunological phenotypes. For the cohort, immune exposure information was limited to CMV serostatus. In vitro tests confirmed that three of the cytomegalovirus-associated TCR beta chains recognize cytomegalovirus antigens. Because HLA typing was unavailable for some donors at each locus, only the typed subset was used in association tests. Compared with equally common non-associated chains, HLA-associated TCR beta chains in a later analysis were more clonally expanded and had lower generation probabilities.

In total, 500 to 700 healthy bone marrow donors made up the cohort. At the time of sampling, all cohort members were nominally healthy, though unrecorded immune exposures were likely present. The donor tested CMV seronegative and was one of the 352 seronegative cohort members. Each donor provided a peripheral blood sample, and peripheral blood mononuclear cells were used for TCR beta sequencing. The Qiagen DNeasy Blood Extraction Kit was used to extract genomic DNA from the blood cell samples. Between the V and J ends, shortened by 6 bases and 0 bases respectively, the junction contains 15 bases. Its CDR3 holds 16 amino acids, cysteine through phenylalanine. Only CDR3 DNA is held: 48 bases, read in frame from base 1. CDR1 and CDR2, looked up from the germline V gene, are MDHEN and SYDVKM. Library creation used the immunoSEQ multiplex PCR assay. For the multiplex PCR, a mixture combining 60 forward primers for TCR Vbeta segments and 13 reverse primers for TCR Jbeta segments was used. The CDR3 region of rearranged TCR beta genes was amplified from genomic DNA by a multiplex PCR assay. Amplified TCR beta libraries were sequenced as 87-base-pair reads on the Illumina HiSeq System. The paper's data handling went like this. A later analysis counted about 82 million unique TCR beta chains across the 670 or so repertoires, and around 9.9 million of these chains were shared by at least two donors. Raw reads were error-corrected and collapsed into unique sequences with a nearest-neighbor algorithm that merged closely related sequences to remove PCR and sequencing errors. To assign V, D and J gene segments, CDR3 sequences were aligned to IMGT reference sequences. For a sequence to be retained, at least a six-nucleotide match to both a V gene segment and a J gene segment was required. A rearrangement was called productive if the CDR3 had no stop codons and remained in frame with V and J, and every other rearrangement was called non-productive. Following IMGT convention, CDR3 was defined as the stretch from the second conserved V-encoded cysteine up to the conserved J-encoded phenylalanine. Sequences without an unambiguous match to a single V gene segment were excluded from the earlier analysis of a few hundred of the donors. An earlier analysis of several hundred of the donors classified V segments as functional when productive rearrangements were above 56.7% and as segregating when the standard deviation between donors was above 5%. A statistical classification framework was developed to diagnose cytomegalovirus status using the catalog of TCR beta chain sequences. A later analysis assigned V and J genes by comparing TCR nucleotide sequences with IMGT/GENE-DB human TR gene sequences. A later analysis assigned CDR3 sequences and most-parsimonious VDJ recombination scenarios with the TCRdist pipeline. In a later analysis, each TCR beta chain was defined by its CDR3 amino acid sequence together with its V-gene family, and reads without a unique V-gene family were excluded. In a later analysis, fewer than 650 highly shared, low-generation-probability nucleotide sequences were removed to address suspected cross-contamination and a sequencing artifact. In a later analysis, a clonal expansion index was calculated for each public chain from normalized within-repertoire ranks of inferred template counts. Generation probabilities in a later analysis came from a VDJ recombination model fitted to out-of-frame rearrangements, and those results were checked against IGoR. A later analysis scored TCR-TCR, TCR-HLA and TCR-CMV co-occurrence with hypergeometric tests, applying a repertoire-size bias correction to TCR pairs. A later analysis estimated false discovery rates by permuting HLA or CMV assignments 20 times. In a later analysis, co-occurring TCRs were grouped using DBSCAN, and TCRdist sequence similarity was added for clustering within HLA-allele-positive subsets. Repertoires with fewer than 30,000 or more than 120,000 public chains, plus five repertoires with anomalous nucleotide sharing, were excluded from co-occurrence clustering. TCRdb limited this immuneACCESS table to in-frame rearrangements with V and J called. A share of clones is missing; checked studies link under half to unresolved V genes, and the rest is unexplained. V and J calls and clone size come straight from that table; D and trimming were deduced from the DNA. This sample's clone table shows roughly 60,000 clones. The ten largest account for around 3.6% of the sample.

Worth noting for this clone: The antigen this receptor binds is unknown.

The clonotype originates from a woman aged 18-29 years in good health and CMV-seronegative. Sequencing was performed on PBMCs. The chain is assembled from TRBV28 and TRBJ1-5; 5 matching bases give a weak D call of TRBD1. CDR3 region: CASSSTGVYSNQPQHF. The nucleotides read TGTGCCAGCAGCTCTACAGGTGTCTATAGCAATCAGCCCCAGCATTTT.